This record concerns one T cell receptor (beta chain) sequence. This specimen comes from a study of T cells expressing NK-cell markers. The CDR3 is 17 residues long. Germline V lookup: CDR1 SGHTA, CDR2 FQGNSA. Reanalyzing the 5' RACE reads, TCRdb keeps one entry per CDR3 protein, without DNA. The listing contains a few hundred thousand distinct CDR3 sequences. Material: blood T cells: a sorted CD56 or NKG2C T cell subset, CD4+ or CD8+ T cells, or bulk PBMC T cells (not recorded which). The sequence was collected from a man between 18 and 35 years old in good health. The V and J genes are TRBV7-2 and TRBJ2-6; no DNA is available, so the TRBD1 call from TCRdb remains unchecked. The chain's CDR3 is CASSVQGSESGANVLTF. Supplemented by reference TRBV7-2 and TRBJ2-6, the full variable domain reads GAGVSQSPSNKVTEKGKDVELRCDPISGHTALYWYRQSLGQGLEFLIYFQGNSAPDKSGLPSDRFSAERTGGSVSTLTIQRTQQEDSAVYLCASSVQGSESGANVLTFGAGSRLTVL.